This T cell receptor (beta chain) comes out of a study of lymphopenia after photon versus proton radiotherapy. Study observations and caveats: Post-nadir TCR diversity decline inversely tracked overall survival among those who died. Only patients who died were analyzed for survival; proton advantage is unproven. Proton therapy kept repertoires fairly stable, unlike photons, which gained effector/memory cells. Post-nadir diversity loss with photons came from oligoclonal expansion, particularly CD8+ Temra cells.

Comment on this clone: Its antigen is unknown.

The germline V gene encodes CDR1 LNHDA and CDR2 SQIVND (reference sequence). CDR3 length equals 18 residues. Trimming stripped 8 bases from V and 0 bases from J, with 23 bases between. Generated by immunoSEQ multiplex PCR, the TCRdb table keeps only in-frame clones and is missing some. The data show roughly 26,000 clones, more than 80% seen once. This material consisted of peripheral blood, taken from a patient treated with photon-based radiotherapy. The clonotype comes from a middle-aged man with gastric cancer. V gene TRBV19 combines with J gene TRBJ2-1; D perhaps matches TRBD1 (5 bases). In nucleotides, the CDR3 is TGTGCCAGTGAAAACAGGTTTTCCAGCCTCTTCTCCTACAATGAGCAGTTCTTC. Amino acids: CASENRFSSLFSYNEQFF.